One T cell receptor beta chain is described in this entry. There is no known antigen for this receptor. Nothing much larger sits one base from this clone, and base qualities are not available. From the cysteine up to the phenylalanine, the CDR3 has a length of 11 residues. Only CDR3 DNA remains: 33 bases, in frame from the first base. CDR1 and CDR2, looked up from the germline V gene, are SNHLY and FYNNEI. Trimming takes 6 bases from V and 8 bases from J, and the germline ends sit 10 bases apart. Library method: the immunoSEQ multiplex PCR assay. A mixture of 60 forward primers for TCR Vbeta segments and 13 reverse primers for TCR Jbeta segments was used in the multiplex PCR. Amplification of the CDR3 region of rearranged TCR beta genes was performed with a multiplex PCR assay on genomic DNA. Amplified TCR beta libraries were sequenced as 87-base-pair reads on the Illumina HiSeq System. As for the authors' bioinformatics: A later analysis tallied roughly 76 million unique TCR beta chains across the 640 or so repertoires, and some 10 million of those chains were shared by two or more donors. To remove PCR and sequencing errors, raw reads were error-corrected and collapsed into unique sequences using a nearest-neighbor algorithm that merged closely related sequences. To assign V, D and J gene segments, CDR3 sequences were aligned to IMGT reference sequences. For a sequence to be retained, a match of at least six nucleotides was required to both a V gene segment and a J gene segment. A rearrangement counted as productive if the CDR3 had no stop codons and remained in frame with V and J, and every other rearrangement counted as non-productive. CDR3 was defined according to IMGT convention as the region running from the second conserved V-encoded cysteine to the conserved J-encoded phenylalanine. The earlier analysis of some 600 of the donors excluded sequences that lacked an unambiguous match to a single V gene segment. An earlier analysis of 450 to 650 of the donors called V segments functional above 56.7% productive rearrangements and segregating when the between-donor standard deviation exceeded 5%. A statistical classification framework was developed to diagnose cytomegalovirus status using the catalog of TCR beta chain sequences. A later analysis assigned V and J genes by comparing TCR nucleotide sequences with IMGT/GENE-DB human TR gene sequences. A later analysis assigned CDR3 sequences and most-parsimonious VDJ recombination scenarios with the TCRdist pipeline. In a later analysis, each TCR beta chain was defined by its CDR3 amino acid sequence together with its V-gene family, and reads lacking a unique V-gene family were excluded. As a way to deal with suspected cross-contamination and a sequencing artifact, a later analysis dropped 640 or so nucleotide sequences that were highly shared and had low generation probability. In a later analysis, a clonal expansion index for each public chain was calculated from normalized within-repertoire ranks of inferred template counts. In a later analysis, generation probabilities were computed using a VDJ recombination model fitted to out-of-frame rearrangements, and the results were checked against IGoR. Hypergeometric tests were used in a later analysis to score TCR-TCR, TCR-HLA and TCR-CMV co-occurrence, with a repertoire-size bias correction applied to the TCR pairs. In a later analysis, false discovery rates were estimated by permuting HLA or CMV assignments 20 times. A later analysis grouped co-occurring TCRs with DBSCAN, adding TCRdist sequence similarity when clustering within HLA-allele-positive subsets. Repertoires with fewer than 30,000 or more than 120,000 public chains, plus five repertoires with anomalous nucleotide sharing, were excluded from co-occurrence clustering. This immuneACCESS table, as held by TCRdb, lists in-frame sequences with V and J called but not all clones. Of the missing ones, under half trace to an unresolved V gene in checked studies; the others have no known cause. V, J and clone size reflect that table, while D and trimming were determined from the DNA. In all, the sample holds under 200,000 clones, and over 9.5% of those were seen once. The ten largest clones represent roughly 7.7% of the sample.

The entry originates in a study of cytomegalovirus exposure and HLA in healthy donors (dated by TCRdb to 2015 to 2018). About the full investigation: An earlier analysis of roughly 500 of the donors reported roughly 300 Gb of sequence data and some 100 million unique TCR beta sequences from about 179 million T cells. An early release covering 550 to 700 HLA-typed donors comprised approximately 290 gigabases of sequencing data and 85 million to 100 million unique TCR sequences. Of the approximately 400 genotyped donors, about 84% fell in the genetic ancestry cluster associated with self-reported Caucasian donors. The study aimed to test whether signatures of past pathogen exposure could be identified by cataloging public T cell receptors. The study used immunosequencing to profile the T cell repertoires of approximately 640 subjects and linked those repertoires to cytomegalovirus serostatus. In addition to the first cohort of 500 to 850 subjects, a separate validation cohort of approximately 110 different subjects was used. High-throughput TCR immunosequencing, statistical association of individual TCRs with disease status, and machine learning were combined to predict cytomegalovirus infection status. To study patterns of TCR occurrence, a later analysis re-analyzed previously published TCR beta repertoires from 666 donors and added high-resolution HLA genotyping. Rather than drawing on any new phenotypic data, the later analysis identified candidate immune exposures from TCR beta sequences and the way those sequences occurred across donors. An earlier analysis of fewer than 700 of the donors applied high-throughput TCR beta sequencing to assess whether each TCR beta V gene segment acted as functional or pseudogenic. Donor age, sex, ethnicity and CMV serostatus were collected together with the repertoire data. In a later genetic analysis, genome-wide SNP genotypes for 398 of the 666 donors were used, and that subset was treated as a discovery cohort. All discovery cohort repertoires had been generated on a single sequencing platform. Class I and class II HLA loci were covered by the typing at four-digit resolution. The number of donors typed differed by locus, with about 629-640 for A, B, C, DRB1 and DQB1, roughly 520 for DQA1, 600 to 610 for DPA1, and some 470 for DPB1. About five DR-DQ haplotypes were handled as single units for association and clustering because linkage in the cohort was strong. Among some 400 genotyped donors of the cohort, an average of approximately 220,000 unique TCR beta nucleotide sequences was sequenced per donor, of which about 18% were non-productive.

Paper-wide results and their limitations: Because HLA typing was missing for some donors at each locus, association tests included only the typed subset. When HLA alleles, especially DR and DQ, strongly co-occurred, TCR associations were difficult to assign to individual alleles. In a later genetic analysis, fewer N-insertions in productive TCRs were reported among donors in an Asian-associated ancestry cluster than the approximately 710-donor mean. The earlier analysis of almost 600 of the donors excluded approximately 17 rarely observed V segments, including chromosome 9 orphons, because counts were too low. While some public TCRs were present in many individuals, most TCR sequences turned up only very rarely across donors. In vitro tests confirmed that a few of the cytomegalovirus-associated TCR beta chains recognize cytomegalovirus antigens. An earlier analysis of approximately 540 of the donors showed that most TCR beta V segments appeared in productive rearrangements either about 90% or about 30% of the time, which broadly matched IMGT annotations. Only TCR beta chains were sequenced in this cohort, and the absence of alpha or paired-chain data limited detectable features. CMV serostatus was the only immune exposure information available for the cohort. A cluster of highly shared sequence variants was judged likely to be a technical artifact of the sequencing pipeline. A later analysis found that HLA-associated TCR beta chains were more clonally expanded and had lower generation probabilities than equally common non-associated chains. An association between a missense DCLRE1C variant and V-gene and J-gene trimming of TCR beta chains was found in a later genetic analysis and replicated in an independent cohort. Some IMGT-functional V segments, including TRBV6-2 and TRBV6-3, could not be told apart with the 87-base-pair reads, so those segments were excluded. A further reported finding was that TCR beta sequences accurately predicted the HLA-A and HLA-B alleles for most subjects in the first cohort. Sequencing depth was assumed to be roughly uniform across donors in the presence/absence analyses, though that assumption may not hold. According to a later analysis, most CMV-associated TCR beta chains appeared to be HLA-restricted, and the HLA associations seemed to be driven largely by CMV exposure. The authors suggested that the approach could potentially be generalized to other disease states and immunological phenotypes. According to a later analysis, parvovirus B19, influenza, CMV and Epstein-Barr virus appeared linked to several top co-occurrence clusters. A total of 150 to 200 TCR beta chains were listed by the study as associated with cytomegalovirus. Specific HLA alleles were associated with 15,000 to 20,000 TCR beta sequences at a false discovery rate of 0.05 in a later analysis. Linkage disequilibrium might explain the correlated functional status among segregating V segments, but an unknown experimental factor could not be ruled out. In a later analysis, TCR association rates were found to vary across HLA loci, with the most associated TCRs seen for DRB1 alleles and the fewest for HLA-C alleles. The classifier was reported to diagnose cytomegalovirus status with high specificity and sensitivity in both the original and validation cohorts.

The cohort comprised 666 healthy bone marrow donors. At the time of sampling, all cohort members were nominally healthy, though unrecorded immune exposures were likely present. The donor was CMV seropositive and belonged to the group of more than 250 seropositive cohort members. Every donor gave a peripheral blood sample, and the peripheral blood mononuclear cells from that sample were used for TCR beta sequencing. Genomic DNA was extracted from the blood cell samples with the Qiagen DNeasy Blood Extraction Kit. Recombination joined TRBV2 with TRBJ1-2; no D segment can be confidently identified. The sequenced sample consisted of PBMCs. This clonotype was sampled from a man aged 45-65 years in good health and CMV-seropositive. The CDR3 is CASRPGEGYTF. The nucleotides read TGTGCCAGCAGACCCGGGGAGGGCTACACCTTC. The CDR3 plus the reference TRBV2 and TRBJ1-2 genes for the other parts give the full variable domain: EPEVTQTPSHQVTQMGQEVILRCVPISNHLYFYWYRQILGQKVEFLVSFYNNEISEKSEIFDDQFSVERPDGSNFTLKIRSTKLEDSAMYFCASRPGEGYTFGSGTRLTVV.